The 7 T cell receptor beta chains reported below all come from one sample, sequenced in a study of cytomegalovirus exposure and HLA in healthy donors listed by TCRdb under 2017. Libraries were built with the immunoSEQ multiplex PCR assay. A mixture of 60 forward primers for TCR Vbeta segments and 13 reverse primers for TCR Jbeta segments was used in the multiplex PCR. The source is immuneACCESS, and TCRdb retained only in-frame sequences with V and J called. Part of the clones is not carried over; for the studies checked, unresolved V genes explain less than half of this, and the remainder is unexplained. The sample includes some 150,000 clones, with roughly 77% observed a single time. The ten largest clones capture roughly 3.7% of the sample. Sequencing was done on a sample of PBMCs. The source is a man aged 25-40 years in good health and CMV-seropositive.

As to this clone: The junction does not match germline at one end; this may be a read error. The V and J genes are TRBV29-1 and TRBJ2-2; D may be TRBD2 (5 bases). CDR3 length: 15 amino acids. From germline, CDR1 is SQVTM and CDR2 ANQGSEA. The CDR3 region has the DNA TGCAGCGCTGAACGGGGATCCAGGTTCACCGGGGAGCTGTTTTTT. It yields the protein CSAERGSRFTGELFF.

This sequence joins TRBV14 and TRBJ1-4; D perhaps matches TRBD1 (5 bases). There are 15 residues in the CDR3. The V end lost 5 bases, the J end lost 5 bases, and 15 bases lay between the germline ends. Germline V gene data show CDR1 as SGHDN and CDR2 as FVKESK. The CDR3 region has the DNA TGTGCCAGCAGCGCAAGGGGCTTGGGGAATGAAAAACTGTTTTTT. Its translation: CASSARGLGNEKLFF.

J is TRBJ1-6 and V is TRBV5-1, with 7 bases that match TRBD1. After removal of 4 bases from V and 9 bases from J, the junction contained 10 bases not matched to a gene. Per the germline V gene, CDR1 is SGHRS and CDR2 is YFSETQ. This CDR3 is built from 15 residues. CDR3 loop: CASSLDRSGGSPLHF. Written as DNA, the CDR3 is TGCGCCAGCAGCCTGGACAGATCAGGGGGTTCACCCCTCCACTTT.

The J gene is TRBJ1-5, the V gene TRBV27; D uncertain. The germline gives CDR1 MNHEY, CDR2 SMNVEV (reference sequence). The ends were cut back, 0 bases at V and 3 bases at J, with 9 bases in the middle. The CDR3 sequence is 15 residues long. The CDR3 here is CASSLSYGYNQPQHF. CDR3 DNA sequence: TGTGCCAGCAGTTTATCGTACGGGTACAATCAGCCCCAGCATTTT.

The chain combines TRBV7-9 with TRBJ2-7, with a tentative D call TRBD1 (6 bases). Germline V gene sequence: CDR1 SEHNR, CDR2 FQNEAQ (reference sequence). The ends were cut back, 5 bases at V and 3 bases at J, with 14 bases in the middle. The CDR3 consists of 14 residues. The CDR3 spells CASSNRDIHYEQYF. In DNA form, the CDR3 reads TGTGCCAGCAGCAACCGGGACATACACTACGAGCAGTACTTC.

The chain joins TRBV29-1 to TRBJ2-7; a possible D gene is TRBD2 (5 bases). Between the trimmed V and J ends, which lost 7 bases and 6 bases, there was a span of 22 bases. The CDR3 is 14 amino acids. Germline CDR1 SQVTM, CDR2 ANQGSEA. CDR3 bases: TGCAGCGCGGTAGGGATTAGCCTCGGGGTCGAGCAGTACTTC. Amino acids: CSAVGISLGVEQYF.

This clone was seen a few times. CDR3 DNA sequence: TGCAGCGTAGAGACAGGACCCGCGTCTGGAAACACCATATATTTT. Protein: CSVETGPASGNTIYF. V is TRBV29-1 and J is TRBJ1-3; TRBD1 might be the D (6 bases). The CDR3 contains 15 residues. Trimming removed 6 bases at V and 1 base at J, with 16 bases between. Germline loops: CDR1 SQVTM, CDR2 ANQGSEA.